This passage covers 13 T cell receptor beta chains from one sample sequenced in a study of human T cells and chemical hapten exposure. Documented time point: patch test 1, 2 weeks after DPC sensitization. The treatment: therapeutic diphenylcyclopropenone sensitization with weekly scalp DPC. Using its own MiXCR run on the RACE reads, TCRdb lists one record per CDR3 protein. The sample has fewer than 130,000 distinct CDR3 sequences, roughly 9.6% seen once. Sequenced here: whole blood, sampled in connection with sensitization to the hapten diphenylcyclopropenone (DPC). These receptors originate from a woman aged 40 to 55 with alopecia areata. Some clones in this sample may be carry-over from other donors' samples.

There are many counts of this clonotype. The V gene is TRBV4-3, the J gene TRBJ2-1, with D possibly TRBD1 on 6 matching bases. V was clipped by 0 bases and J by 2 bases, with 11 bases between them. Per the germline V gene, CDR1 is LGHNA and CDR2 is YSLEER. The CDR3 extends over 16 amino acids. The CDR3 spells CASSQDNRATYNEQFF. Written as DNA, the CDR3 is TGCGCCAGCAGCCAAGACAACAGGGCAACCTACAATGAGCAGTTCTTC.

This clonotype has at least ten counts. The chain employs TRBV3-1 and TRBJ2-3; D is possibly TRBD2 (6 bases). The germline gives CDR1 LGHDT, CDR2 YNNKEL (reference sequence). Trimming cost V 4 bases and J 6 bases, with 11 bases left between them. CDR3 length: 13 amino acids. The CDR3, as DNA: TGTGCCAGCAGCCTTTCCGGAGGGGATACGCAGTATTTT. Translation: CASSLSGGDTQYF.

This clonotype has a single count. The genes are TRBV11-2 and TRBJ2-1, with 7 bases aligning to TRBD1. CDR1 and CDR2 (germline): SGHAT, FQNNGV. The CDR3 length is 16 residues. V was clipped by 8 bases and J by 0 bases; unmatched bases: 10. The CDR3 region has the DNA TGTGCCAGCGGGGGCATCGACAGGGACTCCTACAATGAGCAGTTCTTC. This translates into CASGGIDRDSYNEQFF.

This clonotype was seen a handful of times. This sequence joins TRBV6-2 or TRBV6-3 and TRBJ2-1; no clear D gene. The V gene's germline CDR1 is MNHEY and CDR2 SVGEGT. The V end was cut by 4 bases, the J end by 8 bases, with 24 bases between. The CDR3 is 17 amino acids. The CDR3 DNA reads TGTGCCAGCAGTTCCCACGGCGACCCAAAGTATGGGTATGAGCAGTTCTTC. This codes for CASSSHGDPKYGYEQFF.

The chain employs TRBV18 and TRBJ2-2, with TRBD1 matching 7 bases. V was clipped by 6 bases and J by 0 bases; unmatched bases: 7. Germline assignment: CDR1 KGHSH and CDR2 LQKENI. This CDR3 has 16 amino acids. The CDR3 sequence is CASSLRQGPNTGELFF. The CDR3 coding sequence is TGTGCCAGCTCCCTGCGACAGGGCCCGAACACCGGGGAGCTGTTTTTT.

This chain joins TRBV6-2 or TRBV6-3 and TRBJ2-7; perhaps TRBD1 as D (5 bases). Germline CDR1 reads MNHEY; CDR2 reads SVGEGT. The CDR3 sequence is 13 residues long. V lost 6 bases and J lost 5, with 14 bases in between. CDR3 protein: CASRPQGIDEQYF. The CDR3 bases are TGTGCCAGCAGGCCCCAGGGTATCGACGAGCAGTACTTC.

This rearrangement joins TRBV11-3 to TRBJ1-2; 9 bases agree with TRBD1. Trimming at V came to 5 bases and at J to 10 bases, leaving 8 bases not matched to a gene. Looked up from germline, CDR1 is SGHNT and CDR2 is YENEEA. CDR3 size: 13 residues. CDR3 amino acids: CASSLGQGGDYTF. The CDR3 DNA reads TGTGCCAGCAGCCTGGGACAGGGAGGTGACTACACCTTC.

This clonotype was counted at least ten times. V and J are TRBV5-5 and TRBJ2-7; D may correspond to TRBD1 or TRBD2 (5 bases each). CDR3 length: 15 residues. Trimming took off 2 bases at V and 3 bases at J, with 15 bases between the two ends. The germline V gene has CDR1 SGHKS and CDR2 YYEKEE (reference sequence). CDR3 DNA: TGTGCCAGCAGCTTTACCCGGGACGGCCTCTACGAGCAGTACTTC. Translated: CASSFTRDGLYEQYF.

This clonotype was observed a few times. The chain carries TRBV7-2 and TRBJ1-2; the D is unclear. This CDR3 has 14 residues. Deletions cut 2 bases from V and 0 bases from J, with 7 bases between. Germline values: CDR1 SGHTA, CDR2 FQGNSA. The CDR3 sequence is CASSLTGPNYGYTF. CDR3 nucleotide sequence: TGTGCCAGCAGCTTAACGGGTCCTAACTATGGCTACACCTTC.

Ten or more counts support this clonotype. This chain links TRBV20-1 with TRBJ2-7; 9 bases align to TRBD1. Germline V gene lookup returns CDR1 DFQATT and CDR2 SNEGSKA (reference sequence). The ends lost 8 bases at V and 2 bases at J; junction bases unmatched: 13. The CDR3 has 15 residues. The CDR3, as DNA: TGCAGTTTCGACACCGGGACAGGGAAGGCCTACGAGCAGTACTTC. Its translation: CSFDTGTGKAYEQYF.

This clonotype has a count of ten or more. The rearrangement links TRBV4-3 to TRBJ2-5; possible D gene TRBD1, 6 bases. Trimming removed 1 base from V and 2 bases from J, with 14 bases in between. The V gene's germline CDR1 is LGHNA and CDR2 YSLEER. The CDR3 has 16 amino acids. The CDR3 bases are TGCGCCAGCAGCCAAGGCTCGTCAGGGGTTCAAGAGACCCAGTACTTC. It specifies CASSQGSSGVQETQYF.

This clonotype was picked up a small number of times. The chain employs TRBV7-6 and TRBJ1-6, with D perhaps TRBD1 (6 bases). Germline assignment: CDR1 SGHVS and CDR2 FNYEAQ. This CDR3 is built from 13 residues. V was clipped by 7 bases and J by 7 bases, with 11 bases between them. This CDR3 is CASTLGTNSPLHF. The DNA of the CDR3 is TGTGCCAGCACCCTCGGGACAAATTCACCCCTCCACTTT.

The chain is built from TRBV7-7 and TRBJ2-1; 8 bases map to TRBD2. The CDR3 is 14 residues long. With V trimmed by 5 bases and J by 9 bases, 9 bases remained unmatched. Germline V gene sequence: CDR1 SSHAT, CDR2 FNYEAQ (reference sequence). CDR3 in amino acids: CASSQTRTSSEQFF. In DNA form, the CDR3 reads TGTGCCAGCAGCCAGACGAGGACTAGCAGTGAGCAGTTCTTC.